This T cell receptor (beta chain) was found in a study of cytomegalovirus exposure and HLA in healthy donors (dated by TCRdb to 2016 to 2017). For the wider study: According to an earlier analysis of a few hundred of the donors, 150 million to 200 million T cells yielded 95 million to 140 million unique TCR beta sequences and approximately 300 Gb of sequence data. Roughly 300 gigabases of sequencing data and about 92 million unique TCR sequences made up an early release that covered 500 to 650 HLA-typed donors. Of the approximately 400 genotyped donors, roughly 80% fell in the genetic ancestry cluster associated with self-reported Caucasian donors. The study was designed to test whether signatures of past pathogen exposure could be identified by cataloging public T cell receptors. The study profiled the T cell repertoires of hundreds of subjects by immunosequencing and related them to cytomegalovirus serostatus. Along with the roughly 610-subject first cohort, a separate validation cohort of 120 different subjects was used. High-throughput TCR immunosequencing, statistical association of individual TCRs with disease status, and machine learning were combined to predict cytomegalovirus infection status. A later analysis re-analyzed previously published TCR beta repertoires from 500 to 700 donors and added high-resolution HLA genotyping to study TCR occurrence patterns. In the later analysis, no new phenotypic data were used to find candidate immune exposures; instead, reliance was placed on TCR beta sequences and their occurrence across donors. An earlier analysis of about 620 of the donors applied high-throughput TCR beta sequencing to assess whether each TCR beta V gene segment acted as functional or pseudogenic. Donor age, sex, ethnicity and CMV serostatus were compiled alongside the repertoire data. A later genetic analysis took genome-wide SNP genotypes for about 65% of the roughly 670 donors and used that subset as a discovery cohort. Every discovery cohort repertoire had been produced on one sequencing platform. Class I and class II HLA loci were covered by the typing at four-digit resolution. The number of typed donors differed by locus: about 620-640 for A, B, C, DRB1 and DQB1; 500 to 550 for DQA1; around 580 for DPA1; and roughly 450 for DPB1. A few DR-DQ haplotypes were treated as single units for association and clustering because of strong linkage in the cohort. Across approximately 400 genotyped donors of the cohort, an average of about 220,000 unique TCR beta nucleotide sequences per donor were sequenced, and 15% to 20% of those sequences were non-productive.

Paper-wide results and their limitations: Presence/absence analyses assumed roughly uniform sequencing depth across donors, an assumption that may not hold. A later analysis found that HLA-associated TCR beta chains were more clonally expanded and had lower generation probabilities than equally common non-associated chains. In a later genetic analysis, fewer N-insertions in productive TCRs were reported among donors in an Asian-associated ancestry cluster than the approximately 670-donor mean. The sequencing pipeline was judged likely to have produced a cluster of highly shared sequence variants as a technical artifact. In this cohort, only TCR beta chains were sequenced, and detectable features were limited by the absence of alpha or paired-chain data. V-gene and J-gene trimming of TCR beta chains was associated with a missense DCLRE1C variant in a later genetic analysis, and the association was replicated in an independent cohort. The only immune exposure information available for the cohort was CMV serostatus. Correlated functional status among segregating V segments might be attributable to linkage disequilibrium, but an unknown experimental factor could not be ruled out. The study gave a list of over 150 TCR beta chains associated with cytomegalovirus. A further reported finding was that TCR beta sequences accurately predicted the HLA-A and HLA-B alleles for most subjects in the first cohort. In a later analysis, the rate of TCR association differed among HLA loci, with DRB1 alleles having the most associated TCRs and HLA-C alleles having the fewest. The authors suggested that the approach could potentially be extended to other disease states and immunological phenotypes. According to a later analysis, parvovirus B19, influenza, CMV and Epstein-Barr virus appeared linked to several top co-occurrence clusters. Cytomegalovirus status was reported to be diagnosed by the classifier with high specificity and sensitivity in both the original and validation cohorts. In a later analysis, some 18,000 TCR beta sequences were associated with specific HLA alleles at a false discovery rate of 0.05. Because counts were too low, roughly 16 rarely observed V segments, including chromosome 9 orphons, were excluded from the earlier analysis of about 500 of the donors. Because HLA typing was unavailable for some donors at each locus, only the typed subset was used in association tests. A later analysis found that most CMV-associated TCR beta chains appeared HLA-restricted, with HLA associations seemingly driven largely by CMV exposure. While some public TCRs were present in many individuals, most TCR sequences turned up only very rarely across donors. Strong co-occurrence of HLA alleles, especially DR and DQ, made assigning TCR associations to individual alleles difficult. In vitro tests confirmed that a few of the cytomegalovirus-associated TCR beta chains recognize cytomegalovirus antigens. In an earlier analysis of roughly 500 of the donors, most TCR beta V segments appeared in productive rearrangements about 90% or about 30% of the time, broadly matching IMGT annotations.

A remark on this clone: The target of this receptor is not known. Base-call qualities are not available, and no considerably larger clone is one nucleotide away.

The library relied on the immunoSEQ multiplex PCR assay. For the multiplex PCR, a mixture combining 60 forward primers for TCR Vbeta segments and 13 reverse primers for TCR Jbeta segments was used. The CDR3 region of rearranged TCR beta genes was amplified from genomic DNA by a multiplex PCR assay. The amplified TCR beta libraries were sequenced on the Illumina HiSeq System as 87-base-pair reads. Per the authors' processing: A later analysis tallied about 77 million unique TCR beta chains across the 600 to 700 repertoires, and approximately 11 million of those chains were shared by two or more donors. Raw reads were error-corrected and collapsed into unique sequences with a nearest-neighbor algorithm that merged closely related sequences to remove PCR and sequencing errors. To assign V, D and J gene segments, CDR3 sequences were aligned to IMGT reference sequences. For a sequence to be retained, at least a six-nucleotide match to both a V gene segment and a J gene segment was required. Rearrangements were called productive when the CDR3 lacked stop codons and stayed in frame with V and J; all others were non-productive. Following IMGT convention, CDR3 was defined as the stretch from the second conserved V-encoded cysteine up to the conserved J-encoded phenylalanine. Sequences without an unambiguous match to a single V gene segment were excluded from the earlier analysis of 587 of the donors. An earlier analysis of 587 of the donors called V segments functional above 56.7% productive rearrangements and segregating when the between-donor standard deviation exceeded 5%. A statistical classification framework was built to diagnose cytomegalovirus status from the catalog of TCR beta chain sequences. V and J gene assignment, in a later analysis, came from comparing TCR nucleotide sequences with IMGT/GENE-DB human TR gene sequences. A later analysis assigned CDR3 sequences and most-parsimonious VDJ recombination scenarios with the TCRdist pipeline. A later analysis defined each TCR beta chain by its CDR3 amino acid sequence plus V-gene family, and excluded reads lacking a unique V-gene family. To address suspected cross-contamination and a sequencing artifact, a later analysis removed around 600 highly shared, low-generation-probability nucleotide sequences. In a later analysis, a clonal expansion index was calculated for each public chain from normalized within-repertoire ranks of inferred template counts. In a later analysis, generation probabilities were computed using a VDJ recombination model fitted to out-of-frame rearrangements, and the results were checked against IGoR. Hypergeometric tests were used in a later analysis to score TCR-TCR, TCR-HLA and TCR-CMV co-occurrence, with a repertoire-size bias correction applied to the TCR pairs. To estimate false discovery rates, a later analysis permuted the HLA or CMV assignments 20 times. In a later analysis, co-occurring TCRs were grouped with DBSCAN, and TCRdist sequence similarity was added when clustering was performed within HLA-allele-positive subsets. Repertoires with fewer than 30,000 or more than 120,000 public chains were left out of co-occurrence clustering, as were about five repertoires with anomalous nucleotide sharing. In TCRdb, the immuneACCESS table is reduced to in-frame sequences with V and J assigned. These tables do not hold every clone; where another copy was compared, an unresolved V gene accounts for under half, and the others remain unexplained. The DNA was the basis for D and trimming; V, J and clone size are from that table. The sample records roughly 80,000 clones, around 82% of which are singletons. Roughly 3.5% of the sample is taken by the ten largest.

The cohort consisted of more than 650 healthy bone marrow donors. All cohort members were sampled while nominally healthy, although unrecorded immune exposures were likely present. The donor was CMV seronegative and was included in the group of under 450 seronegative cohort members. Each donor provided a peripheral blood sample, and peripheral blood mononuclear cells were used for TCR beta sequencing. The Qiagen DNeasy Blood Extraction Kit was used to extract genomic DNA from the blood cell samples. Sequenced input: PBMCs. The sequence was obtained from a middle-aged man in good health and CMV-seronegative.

CDR3 sequence: CASSLYSTGELFF. The base sequence is TGTGCCAGCAGTCTGTATTCGACCGGGGAGCTGTTTTTT. The V and J genes are TRBV6-6 and TRBJ2-2; the D gene lacks a confident call. Trimming costs V 5 bases and J 5 bases, and their ends lie 9 bases apart. Taken from cysteine to phenylalanine, the CDR3 has 13 residues. Only the CDR3 part of the read is kept: 39 bases, read in frame from the first base. The germline V gene (reference sequence) yields MNHNY for CDR1 and SVGAGI for CDR2.